This paragraph covers one T cell receptor beta chain sequence. The antigen remains undetermined. The CDR3 has 11 residues. Germline V gene lookup returns CDR1 MNHEY and CDR2 SVGAGI. V was cut by 8 bases and J by 3 bases, with 7 bases left in between. This sample was included in a study of cytomegalovirus exposure and HLA in healthy donors. For the study at large: Falling in the Caucasian-associated ancestry cluster were roughly 80% of 350 to 400 genotyped donors.

Study-wide points: TCR beta sequences numbering 15,000 to 20,000 were associated with HLA alleles at 0.05 false discovery rate in a later analysis. Earlier findings revealed that most TCR beta V segments proved productive either about 87% or about 30% of the time.

Both 60 Vbeta primers and 13 Jbeta primers went into the PCR. Profiled with immunoSEQ multiplex PCR; TCRdb holds only in-frame clones, not every one. This sample carries 110,000 to 150,000 clones, around 80% of them seen once, and the ten largest clones take more than 2%. The receptor was isolated from a boy younger than 10 in good health and CMV-seronegative. Sequenced: PBMCs. V gene TRBV6-5 combines with J gene TRBJ1-2; D may be TRBD1 (5 bases). CDR3 nucleotide sequence: TGTGCCAGCTCAGGGTACTATGGCTACACCTTC. It translates to CASSGYYGYTF.